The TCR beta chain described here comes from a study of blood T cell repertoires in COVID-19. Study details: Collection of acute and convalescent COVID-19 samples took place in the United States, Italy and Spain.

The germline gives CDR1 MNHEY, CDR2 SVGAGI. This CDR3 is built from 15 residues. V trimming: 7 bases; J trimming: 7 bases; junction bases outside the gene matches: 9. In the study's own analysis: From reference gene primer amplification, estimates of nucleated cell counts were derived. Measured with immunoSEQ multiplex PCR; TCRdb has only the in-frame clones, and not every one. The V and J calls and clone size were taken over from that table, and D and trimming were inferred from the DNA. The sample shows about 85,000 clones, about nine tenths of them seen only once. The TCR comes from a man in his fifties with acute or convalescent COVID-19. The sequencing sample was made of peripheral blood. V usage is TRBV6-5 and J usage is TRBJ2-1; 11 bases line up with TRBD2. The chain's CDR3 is CASILTSGAGNEQFF. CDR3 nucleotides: TGTGCCAGCATCCTGACTAGCGGGGCGGGGAATGAGCAGTTCTTC.